The clone carrying this TCR beta chain has just a few counts. One entry per CDR3 protein, called by TCRdb with MiXCR from the 5' RACE reads. The table lists more than 120,000 distinct CDR3 sequences, over 6% of them singletons. This sample stems from a study of T-cell memory formation after mild COVID-19. Across the whole study: TCR clusters mostly belonged to single donors.

The CDR3 runs 18 residues. From germline, CDR1 is SGHTA and CDR2 FQGTGA. V was clipped by 5 bases and J by 1 base; unmatched bases: 6. Material: PBMCs or a T cell subset sorted from them (not recorded which). This TCR was recovered from an adult woman who had mild COVID-19 (a few samples of this study predate the infection). Cell type and time point are not known. This rearrangement joins TRBV7-3 to TRBJ2-2; TRBD2 agrees at 14 bases. This chain's CDR3 is CASSRPGTSGGNTGELFF. The DNA of the CDR3 is TGTGCCAGCAGCCGTCCCGGGACTAGCGGGGGGAACACCGGGGAGCTGTTTTTT.